This T cell receptor beta chain was retrieved from a study of vaccination effects on CD4 cells after COVID-19. The CDR3 covers 15 residues. From germline, CDR1 is SGHTA and CDR2 FQGTGA. With V trimmed by 5 bases and J by 0 bases, 6 bases remained unmatched. Some clones are missing from TCRdb's copy, which holds only in-frame ones; the method was immunoSEQ multiplex PCR. Found here are tens of thousands of clones, around 74% of them singletons; the top ten hold 2% to 2.5%. Points from the study as a whole: Marked clonal contraction was seen in infection- and vaccine-induced clones late after vaccination.

Subsequent to 10 days of culture, CD4+ T cells were isolated. Each participant received a vaccine that was either BNT162b2 or mRNA-1273, given as two doses. The authors replaced half the medium with IL-2 medium on days 3 and 7. This clone was observed once. What it binds is not known. The sequences come from CD4+ T cells from PBMCs cultured without peptide, collected after COVID-19 vaccination. The chain carries TRBV7-3 and TRBJ2-5, with TRBD2 matching 7 bases. This clonotype originated in a human donor who received a COVID-19 vaccine. The CDR3 region is CASSRWGGYQETQYF. The DNA of the CDR3 is TGTGCCAGCAGCCGCTGGGGGGGGTACCAAGAGACCCAGTACTTC.